This T cell receptor beta chain was observed in a study of CD8+CD57+ T cells in acquired aplastic anemia. Study overall: Sorted CD4+ and CD8+ cells gave a mean 3.2 ug DNA, range roughly 0.2 to 27.4 ug. Study-level results: There were over 25 CD8+ CDR3 sequences that occurred in both patients and controls.

Worth noting for this clonotype: No antigen is known for it.

Germline-derived CDR1 and CDR2 are SNHLY and FYNNEI. Trimming cost V 7 bases and J 10 bases, with 19 bases left between them. This CDR3 spans 14 amino acids. Patients who underwent sequencing had shown CD8+CD57+ cell expansion by flow cytometry. Receipt of therapy had not occurred in any patient by the time of blood sampling. Genomic DNA acted as the template from which TCR beta VDJ combination and CDR3 sequence profiling were carried out. Each CDR3 protein gets one entry after TCRdb re-called the reads with MiXCR. The sample includes nearly 60,000 distinct CDR3 sequences, about 56% of them seen just once.

The TCR was taken from a human donor with aplastic anemia. The sequencing input was sorted CD4+, CD8+, or CD8+CD57+ T cells (not recorded which) from PBMCs. The chain carries TRBV2 and TRBJ1-4; no clear D gene. The CDR3 DNA follows: TGTGCCAGCATCCCCTACGAATCGGAGGGAAAACTGTTTTTT. Its protein is CASIPYESEGKLFF. The entire variable domain, with the rest obtained from reference TRBV2 and TRBJ1-4, is as follows: EPEVTQTPSHQVTQMGQEVILRCVPISNHLYFYWYRQILGQKVEFLVSFYNNEISEKSEIFDDQFSVERPDGSNFTLKIRSTKLEDSAMYFCASIPYESEGKLFFGSGTQLSVL.